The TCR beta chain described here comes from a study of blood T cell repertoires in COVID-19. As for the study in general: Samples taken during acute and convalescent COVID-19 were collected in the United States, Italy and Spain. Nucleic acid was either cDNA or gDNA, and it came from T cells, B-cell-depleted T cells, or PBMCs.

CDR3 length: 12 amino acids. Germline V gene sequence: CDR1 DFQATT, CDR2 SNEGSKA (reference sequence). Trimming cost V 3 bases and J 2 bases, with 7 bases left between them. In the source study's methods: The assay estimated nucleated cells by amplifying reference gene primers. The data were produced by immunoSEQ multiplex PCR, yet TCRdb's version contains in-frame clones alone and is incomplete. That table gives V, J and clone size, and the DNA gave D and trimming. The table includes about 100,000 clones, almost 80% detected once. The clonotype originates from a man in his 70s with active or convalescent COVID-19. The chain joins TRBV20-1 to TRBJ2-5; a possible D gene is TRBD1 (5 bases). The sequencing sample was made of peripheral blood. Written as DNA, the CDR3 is TGCAGTGCTAGTGGACAACAAGAGACCCAGTACTTC. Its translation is CSASGQQETQYF.